These 4 T cell receptor beta chains were sequenced from one sample in a study of cytomegalovirus exposure and HLA in healthy donors. It was with 60 Vbeta and 13 Jbeta primers that the PCR ran. Measured with immunoSEQ multiplex PCR; TCRdb has only the in-frame clones, and not every one. The profile shows approximately 210,000 clones, around 87% of them singletons. Sequencing was done on a sample of PBMCs. The origin of the receptors is a woman under 30 in good health and CMV-seronegative.

This chain uses TRBV6-5 with TRBJ2-7; 8 positions agree with TRBD1. Germline V lookup: CDR1 MNHEY, CDR2 SVGAGI. CDR3 size: 15 residues. V lost 0 bases to trimming and J lost 4 bases; unmatched junction nucleotides: 5. CDR3: CASSYSSQGAYEQYF. The CDR3 nucleotides read TGTGCCAGCAGTTACTCGAGTCAGGGGGCGTACGAGCAGTACTTC.

This clone was counted only a few times. This chain uses TRBV7-9 with TRBJ1-5; D unclear. Germline CDR1 SEHNR, CDR2 FQNEAQ (reference sequence). Trimming cost V 1 base and J 4 bases, with 5 bases left between them. The CDR3 extends over 13 amino acids. CDR3 sequence (DNA): TGTGCCAGCAGCTTAGACGGGAATCAGCCCCAGCATTTT. Protein product: CASSLDGNQPQHF. The variable domain in full, with the rest retrieved from reference TRBV7-9 and TRBJ1-5, is DTGVSQNPRHKITKRGQNVTFRCDPISEHNRLYWYRQTLGQGPEFLTYFQNEAQLEKSRLLSDRFSAERPKGSFSTLEIQRTEQGDSAMYLCASSLDGNQPQHFGDGTRLSIL.

The chain joins TRBV29-1 to TRBJ2-1, with 7 positions matching TRBD1. The J segment lost 3 bases and the V segment lost 5 bases, leaving 7 bases of the junction unmatched. Germline lookup yields CDR1 SQVTM and CDR2 ANQGSEA. The CDR3 loop spans 14 amino acids. The CDR3 DNA follows: TGCAGCGTTATACAGGGGATTAGCTACAATGAGCAGTTCTTC. The encoded protein is CSVIQGISYNEQFF.

V usage is TRBV7-9 and J usage is TRBJ1-1; tentatively, D is TRBD1 (5 bases). The CDR3 length is 16 residues. Germline assignment: CDR1 SEHNR and CDR2 FQNEAQ (reference sequence). V was cut by 1 base and J by 1 base, with 13 bases left in between. In DNA, the CDR3 is TGTGCCAGCAGCTTAGGCGGTTCCAGGGCGAACACTGAAGCTTTCTTT. Amino acid sequence: CASSLGGSRANTEAFF.